The rows below give T cell receptor beta chains drawn from one sample of a study of blood T cell repertoires in COVID-19. The protocol was immunoSEQ multiplex PCR, while the TCRdb copy is restricted to in-frame clones and leaves out a portion. The sample shows about 68,000 clones, roughly 84% of them seen only once. Sequenced: peripheral blood. Receptors were obtained from a middle-aged man with active COVID-19. Both conserved end residues are part of each CDR3. Size is omitted from some rows. Given values are once, few, many or a class for expanded clones.

cdr3_aa,clone_size,v_call,cdr3_length,j_call
CAALQGASEQYF,.,TRBV6-4,12,TRBJ2-7
CASSPDSSGANVLTF,few,TRBV2,15,TRBJ2-6
CASSSRDRVGYTF,.,TRBV9,13,TRBJ1-2
CATDRRAWGTIYF,.,TRBV19,13,TRBJ1-3
CASSVPDRGRVTDTQYF,.,TRBV9,17,TRBJ2-3
CASSLGGQYTEAFF,.,TRBV11-2,14,TRBJ1-1
CSVAGGANNIQYF,.,TRBV29-1,13,TRBJ2-4
CASSEGPAGGQETQYF,.,TRBV2,16,TRBJ2-5
CASSGRATEAFF,once,TRBV9,12,TRBJ1-1
CASSLQAPNQPQHF,.,TRBV5-8,14,TRBJ1-5
CASSTNQGSYEQYF,.,TRBV7-7,14,TRBJ2-7
CASGRFGGSREKLFF,.,TRBV7-9,15,TRBJ1-4
CASSPRVLNTEAFF,few,TRBV10-2,14,TRBJ1-1
CASSQGQGRTGELFF,.,TRBV3-1/TRBV3-2,15,TRBJ2-2
CASSQEWLRTSGSLYEQYF,.,TRBV3-1/TRBV3-2,19,TRBJ2-7
CASSTGDSYNSPLHF,.,TRBV6-6,15,TRBJ1-6
CASSSIWGGTGELFF,.,TRBV2,15,TRBJ2-2
CASSGGTGNEEGNQPQHF,.,TRBV6-1,18,TRBJ1-5
CASSLIGLAKETQYF,.,TRBV27,15,TRBJ2-5
CASRAQGDGYTF,.,TRBV2,12,TRBJ1-2
CASSFDRDKSAFF,.,TRBV5-1,13,TRBJ1-1
CASSPGSVPYEQYF,once,TRBV6-5,14,TRBJ2-7
CASSLGHLSGNTIYF,few,TRBV7-2,15,TRBJ1-3
CASSLPRQTGELFF,.,TRBV7-9,14,TRBJ2-2
CASSQRGGSTEAFF,.,TRBV3-1/TRBV3-2,14,TRBJ1-1
CASSVAGGGVSYEQFF,.,TRBV9,16,TRBJ2-1
CASSYSSGGKLFF,.,TRBV6-5,13,TRBJ1-4
CSVEGAGDYNEQFF,once,TRBV29-1,14,TRBJ2-1
CASGTGRGYTF,.,TRBV6-5,11,TRBJ1-2
CASSSRDPGANVLTF,many,TRBV11-2,15,TRBJ2-6
CASSLQTSGGGGYF,.,TRBV11-2,14,TRBJ2-3
CASSFKKTGGEKLFF,.,TRBV7-2,15,TRBJ1-4
CASSGERGGSGTDTQYF,once,TRBV10-1,17,TRBJ2-3
CASSYRQPTDTQYF,.,TRBV7-2,14,TRBJ2-3
CASSLALRQRIHEQYF,.,TRBV7-9,16,TRBJ2-7
CASSQESGQATEAFF,.,TRBV4-2,15,TRBJ1-1
CASSRGTGSYNEQFF,once,TRBV2,15,TRBJ2-1
CASSETIGQGGGTQYF,.,TRBV10-1,16,TRBJ2-3
CASIADSRHNSPLHF,.,TRBV6-6,15,TRBJ1-6
CASSVAPSVASSGNNEQFF,.,TRBV9,19,TRBJ2-1
CASSITSGPTDTQYF,.,TRBV19,15,TRBJ2-3
CASNTGTGKVHEQYF,.,TRBV19,15,TRBJ2-7
CASSQLASVQETQYF,.,TRBV6-2/TRBV6-3,15,TRBJ2-5
CASSIGGRAPDTQYF,.,TRBV19,15,TRBJ2-3
CASSLTRTVYNEQFF,.,TRBV7-6,15,TRBJ2-1
CASSQGTANEKLFF,.,TRBV3-1/TRBV3-2,14,TRBJ1-4
CASSLAGGETQYF,.,TRBV5-1,13,TRBJ2-5
CASSFGTGVAREQYF,.,TRBV27,15,TRBJ2-7
CASSFRDRGRTEAFF,.,TRBV19,15,TRBJ1-1
CASSHPGQGLSTEAFF,.,TRBV7-8,16,TRBJ1-1
CASRERANEQYF,.,TRBV7-9,12,TRBJ2-7
CASREDRGAGGYEQYF,.,TRBV2,16,TRBJ2-7
CATSRDWRSSNQPQHF,few,TRBV15,16,TRBJ1-5
CASRSGRGWTQYF,.,TRBV5-6,13,TRBJ2-5
CASSRDRFNTEAFF,.,TRBV5-6,14,TRBJ1-1
CSVEMWDRPYEQYF,.,TRBV29-1,14,TRBJ2-7
CAISPYLTGNYGYTF,.,TRBV10-3,15,TRBJ1-2
CASSSGLALETQYF,.,TRBV7-2,14,TRBJ2-5
CASSPVGITSSSGANVLTF,.,TRBV18,19,TRBJ2-6